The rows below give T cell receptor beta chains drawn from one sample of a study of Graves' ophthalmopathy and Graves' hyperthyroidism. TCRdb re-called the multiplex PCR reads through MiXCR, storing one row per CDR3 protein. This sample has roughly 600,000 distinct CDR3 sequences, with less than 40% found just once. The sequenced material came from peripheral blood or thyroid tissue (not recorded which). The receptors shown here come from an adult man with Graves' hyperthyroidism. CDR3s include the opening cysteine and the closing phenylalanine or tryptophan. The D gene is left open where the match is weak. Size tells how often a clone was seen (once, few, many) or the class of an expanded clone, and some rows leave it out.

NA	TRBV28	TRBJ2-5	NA	CASSFGTSQETQYF	TGTGCCAGCAGTTTTGGGACTTCCCAAGAGACCCAGTACTTC
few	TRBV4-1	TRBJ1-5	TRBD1	CASSQPDRADNQPQHF	TGCGCCAGCAGCCAACCGGACAGGGCGGACAATCAGCCCCAGCATTTT
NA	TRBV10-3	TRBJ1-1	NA	CAISALELTANTEAFF	TGTGCCATCAGTGCATTGGAATTGACAGCGAACACTGAAGCTTTCTTT
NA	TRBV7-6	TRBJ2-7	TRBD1	CASSYSGTGGSYEQYF	TGTGCCAGCAGCTACTCCGGGACAGGGGGCTCCTACGAGCAGTACTTC
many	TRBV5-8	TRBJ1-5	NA	CASSLRGQPQHF	TGTGCCAGCAGCTTGCGGGGTCAGCCCCAGCATTTT
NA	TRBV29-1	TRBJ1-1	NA	CSVRGGEAFF	TGCAGCGTTAGGGGAGGGGAAGCTTTCTTT
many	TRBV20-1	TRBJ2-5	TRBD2	CSATRLAGGQETQYF	TGCAGTGCTACCCGACTAGCGGGAGGGCAAGAGACCCAGTACTTC
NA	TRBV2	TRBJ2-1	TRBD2	CASTEGGFYNEQFF	TGTGCCAGCACCGAGGGAGGGTTTTACAATGAGCAGTTCTTC
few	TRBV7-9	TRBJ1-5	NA	CASSLGTDPNQPQHF	TGTGCCAGCAGCTTAGGGACGGACCCTAATCAGCCCCAGCATTTT
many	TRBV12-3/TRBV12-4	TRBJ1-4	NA	CASSLASGGLREKLFF	TGTGCCAGCAGTTTAGCGTCAGGTGGCTTGAGGGAAAAACTGTTTTTT
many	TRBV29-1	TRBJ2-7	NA	CSVRGVASYEQYF	TGCAGCGTTAGAGGAGTCGCCTCCTACGAGCAGTACTTC
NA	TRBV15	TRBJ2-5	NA	CATSAPAETQYF	TGTGCCACCAGCGCTCCAGCAGAGACCCAGTACTTC
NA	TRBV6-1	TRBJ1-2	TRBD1	CASRTGGADYGYTF	TGTGCCAGCAGGACAGGGGGCGCAGACTATGGCTACACCTTC
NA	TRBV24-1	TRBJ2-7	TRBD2	CATSDPGTSDDEQYF	TGTGCCACCAGTGACCCTGGGACTAGTGACGACGAGCAGTACTTC
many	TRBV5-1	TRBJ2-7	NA	CASSLAGQIYEQYF	TGCGCCAGCAGCTTGGCTGGACAAATCTACGAGCAGTACTTC
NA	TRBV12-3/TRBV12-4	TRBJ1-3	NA	CANSIVGDQRNTIYF	TGTGCCAACAGCATAGTGGGGGATCAGAGAAACACCATATATTTT
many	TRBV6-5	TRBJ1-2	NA	CASSYSGRMNYGYTF	TGTGCCAGCAGTTACTCGGGACGGATGAACTATGGCTACACCTTC
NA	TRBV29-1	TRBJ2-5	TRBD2	CSVDSPGLAGGPQETQYF	TGCAGCGTTGACTCTCCAGGACTAGCGGGGGGGCCCCAAGAGACCCAGTACTTC
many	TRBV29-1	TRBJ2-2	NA	CSVEVEPMRTGELFF	TGCAGCGTTGAGGTAGAACCGATGAGGACCGGGGAGCTGTTTTTT
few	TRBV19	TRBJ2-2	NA	CASSRSRATNTGELFF	TGTGCCAGTAGTAGAAGCAGGGCGACGAACACCGGGGAGCTGTTTTTT
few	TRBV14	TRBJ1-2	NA	CASSQDPRNGYTF	TGTGCCAGCAGCCAAGACCCCCGCAATGGCTACACCTTC
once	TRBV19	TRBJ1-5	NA	CASKSQRGVDNQPQHF	TGTGCCAGTAAGTCCCAGCGGGGGGTCGACAATCAGCCCCAGCATTTT
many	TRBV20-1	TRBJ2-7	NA	CSARDPPSSGLPDEQYF	TGCAGTGCTAGAGACCCACCATCCTCGGGACTCCCCGACGAGCAGTACTTC
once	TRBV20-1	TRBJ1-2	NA	CSARVFGAYGYTF	TGCAGTGCTAGAGTCTTCGGCGCGTATGGTTACACCTTC
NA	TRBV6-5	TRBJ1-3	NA	CAGSYSRSGDSGNTIYF	TGTGCCGGCAGTTACTCGAGATCCGGGGACTCTGGAAACACCATATATTTT
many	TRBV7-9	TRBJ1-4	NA	CASSFSANEKLFF	TGTGCCAGCAGCTTCTCAGCTAATGAAAAACTGTTTTTT
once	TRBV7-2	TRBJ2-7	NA	CATPRGSTYEQYF	TGTGCCACCCCGCGGGGCTCTACCTACGAGCAGTACTTC
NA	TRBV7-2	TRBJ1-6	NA	CASSQRGRENSPLHF	TGTGCCAGCAGCCAAAGGGGCAGGGAAAATTCACCCCTCCACTTT
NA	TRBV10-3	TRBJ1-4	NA	CASSGGTRNEKLFF	TGTGCCAGCAGTGGTGGGACACGTAATGAAAAACTGTTTTTT
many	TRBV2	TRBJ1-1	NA	CASSAAGSEAFF	TGTGCCAGCAGTGCGGCGGGATCTGAAGCTTTCTTT
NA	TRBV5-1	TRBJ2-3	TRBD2	CASEGGTSDTDTQYF	TGCGCCAGCGAAGGCGGGACTAGCGACACAGATACGCAGTATTTT
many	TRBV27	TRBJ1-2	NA	CASSSKDGYTF	TGTGCCAGCAGTTCAAAGGACGGCTACACCTTC
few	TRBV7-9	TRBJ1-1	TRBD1	CASLGGVGAFF	TGTGCCAGCCTAGGGGGCGTCGGAGCTTTCTTT
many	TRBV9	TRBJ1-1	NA	CASSPRDNMNTEAFF	TGTGCCAGCAGCCCACGGGACAACATGAACACTGAAGCTTTCTTT
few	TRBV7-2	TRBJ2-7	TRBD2	CASSLALSSGSLSEQYF	TGTGCCAGCAGCTTGGCCTTGTCTAGCGGGAGTCTCAGCGAGCAGTACTTC
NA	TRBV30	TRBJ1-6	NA	CAWSAGYRESNSPLHF	TGTGCCTGGAGTGCCGGATACAGGGAAAGTAATTCACCCCTCCACTTT
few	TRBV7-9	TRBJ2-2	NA	CASSPWKGRTGELFF	TGTGCCAGCAGCCCGTGGAAGGGGCGGACCGGGGAGCTGTTTTTT
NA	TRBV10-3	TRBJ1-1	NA	CAISLRGLGEAFF	TGTGCCATCAGTTTAAGAGGGCTCGGTGAAGCTTTCTTT
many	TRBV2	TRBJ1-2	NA	CASSEGTGYTF	TGTGCCAGCAGTGAAGGAACCGGCTACACCTTC
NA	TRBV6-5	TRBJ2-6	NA	CASTQGANVLTF	TGTGCCAGCACCCAAGGGGCCAACGTCCTGACTTTC
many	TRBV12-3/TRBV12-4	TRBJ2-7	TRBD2	CASTRGGADEQYF	TGTGCCAGCACCCGGGGGGGCGCGGACGAGCAGTACTTC
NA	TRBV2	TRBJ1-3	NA	CASSDLTGPGNTIYF	TGTGCCAGCAGTGATCTAACAGGGCCAGGAAACACCATATATTTT
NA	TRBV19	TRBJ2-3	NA	CASSPNEGDTQYF	TGTGCCAGTAGTCCCAATGAAGGAGATACGCAGTATTTT
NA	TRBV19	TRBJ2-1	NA	CASSGTAGFYNEQFF	TGTGCCAGTAGTGGTACTGCAGGGTTTTACAATGAGCAGTTCTTC
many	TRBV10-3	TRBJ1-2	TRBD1	CAIREDRVNYGYTF	TGTGCCATCAGGGAGGACAGGGTTAACTATGGCTACACCTTC
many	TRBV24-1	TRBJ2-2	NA	CATSDPGTGSGELFF	TGTGCCACCAGTGATCCCGGGACGGGGAGTGGGGAGCTGTTTTTT
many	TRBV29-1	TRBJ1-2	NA	CSVSEGGWGYTF	TGCAGCGTTTCCGAGGGTGGATGGGGCTACACCTTC
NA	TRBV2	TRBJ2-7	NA	CASSEWAAYEQYF	TGTGCCAGCAGTGAATGGGCAGCGTACGAGCAGTACTTC
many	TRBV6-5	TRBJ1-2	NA	CASSYGQLGYGYTF	TGTGCCAGCAGTTACGGACAGTTGGGGTATGGCTACACCTTC
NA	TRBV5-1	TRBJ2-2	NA	CASSTGTAAFTGELFF	TGCGCCAGCAGCACAGGGACCGCCGCGTTCACCGGGGAGCTGTTTTTT
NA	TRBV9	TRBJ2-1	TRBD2	CASSGGTSGRENEQFF	TGTGCCAGCAGCGGAGGTACTAGCGGGAGAGAGAATGAGCAGTTCTTC
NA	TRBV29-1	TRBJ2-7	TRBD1	CSWGGQGNEQYF	TGCAGCTGGGGGGGACAGGGTAACGAGCAGTACTTC
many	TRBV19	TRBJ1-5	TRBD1	CASRPGQRENQPQHF	TGTGCCAGTAGACCGGGACAGAGAGAGAATCAGCCCCAGCATTTT
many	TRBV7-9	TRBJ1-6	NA	CASSFAANPNSPLHF	TGTGCCAGCAGCTTTGCGGCCAATCCCAATTCACCCCTCCACTTT